This T cell receptor (beta chain) was profiled in a study of OX40 agonist ivuxolimab in advanced cancers. Study summary: The drug used for patients, ivuxolimab, was an agonistic anti-OX40 (CD134) antibody.

Study-level results: Clonal expansion was among the lowest in partial responders at 0.1-3.0 mg/kg, especially CD8+. Some nonresponders also had low normalized T-cell clonal expansion.

Repertoires were generated with immunoSEQ multiplex PCR, while TCRdb's copy carries only in-frame clones and drops some. The table records about 82,000 clones, less than 90% of them present only once. Note on this clone: What it recognizes is unknown.

The sequences come from CD4+ or CD8+ T cells sorted from blood, collected in a trial of the OX40 agonist ivuxolimab. The source of this sequence is an adult with an advanced solid tumor such as melanoma, head and neck, liver or kidney cancer.

CDR3 residues: CASSPRGQNLRNTEAFF. The CDR3 DNA sequence: TGTGCCAGCTCACCACGGGGGCAGAACCTGCGGAACACTGAAGCTTTCTTT. The rearrangement uses TRBV18 and TRBJ1-1, with D possibly matching TRBD1 (6 bases). V lost 1 base and J 1 base, leaving 16 bases between the germline ends. This CDR3 contains 17 residues. Germline lookup yields CDR1 KGHSH and CDR2 LQKENI.